Listed below are T cell receptor beta chains from one sample, sequenced in a study of blood T cells in healthy people across ages. TCRdb recomputed calls from the 5' RACE reads with MiXCR, one row per CDR3 protein. The sample shows approximately 800,000 distinct CDR3 sequences, around 34% of them seen only once. Sequenced input: blood. The receptors were sampled from a man aged 18 to 29 in good health. Each CDR3 is given with its conserved first and last residue. A D gene is named only where the DNA matches it firmly. Not all rows give a size; the values are once, few, many and, for expanded clones, a class.

TRBV3-1	once	TRBJ2-1	NA	TGTGCCAGCAGCCCCCGGTTAAGAGGGAGGTCTGAGCAGTTCTTC	CASSPRLRGRSEQFF
TRBV4-2	many	TRBJ1-2	TRBD1	TGTGCCAGCAGCCAAGATCTCAGGGGGTGGTATGGCTACACCTTC	CASSQDLRGWYGYTF
TRBV12-3/TRBV12-4	NA	TRBJ1-1	NA	TGTGCCAGCAGATTCCCGGGACAGAACACTGAAGCTTTCTTT	CASRFPGQNTEAFF
TRBV28	many	TRBJ2-3	TRBD2	TGTGCCAGCGACTCAATGGGCGGGGGGTACACAGATACGCAGTATTTT	CASDSMGGGYTDTQYF
TRBV10-3	NA	TRBJ2-7	NA	TGTGCCATCAGTGGAGGCCCTATTGAATCCGAGCAGTACTTC	CAISGGPIESEQYF
TRBV20-1	NA	TRBJ2-5	TRBD2	TGCAGTGCTAGAGAGGCTAGCGGGGTTTATGAGACCCAGTACTTC	CSAREASGVYETQYF
TRBV4-2	NA	TRBJ2-5	NA	TGTGCCAGCAGCCAAGAATTCGGGCAAGAGACCCAGTACTTC	CASSQEFGQETQYF
TRBV7-9	NA	TRBJ1-6	NA	TGTGCCAGCAGCCACGGGGACCGCCATAATTCACCCCTCCACTTT	CASSHGDRHNSPLHF
TRBV4-3	NA	TRBJ1-1	TRBD1	TGCGCCAGCAGCCAAGATCTAGGGACAGCCAACACTGAAGCTTTCTTT	CASSQDLGTANTEAFF
TRBV12-3/TRBV12-4	few	TRBJ1-1	NA	TGTGCCAGCAGTTTACGGGGGCAGAACACTGAAGCTTTCTTT	CASSLRGQNTEAFF
TRBV9	NA	TRBJ1-1	TRBD1	TGTGCCAGCAGGAGAGGAGCCGGGACAGTGAACACTGAAGCTTTCTTT	CASRRGAGTVNTEAFF
TRBV20-1	NA	TRBJ2-6	NA	TGCAGTGCTAGAGCGGAAAGCTCTGGGGCCAACGTCCTGACTTTC	CSARAESSGANVLTF
TRBV7-2	many	TRBJ2-3	TRBD1	TGTGCCAGCAGCTTACGGTGGTCAGGGGGCGCGATCGGAGATACGCAGTATTTT	CASSLRWSGGAIGDTQYF
TRBV11-2	few	TRBJ2-7	TRBD2	TGTGCCAGCAGCTTAGCGGAGCGGGAGGAGTACTTC	CASSLAEREEYF
TRBV28	NA	TRBJ2-3	NA	TGTGCCAGCAGGAACCGGGCCACAGATACGCAGTATTTT	CASRNRATDTQYF
TRBV30	NA	TRBJ1-2	NA	TGTGCCTGTGGCCACTACACCTTC	CACGHYTF
TRBV9	NA	TRBJ2-1	NA	TGTGCCAGCGCCCGTGTTGGCACAGGTAGGGATGAGCAGTTCTTC	CASARVGTGRDEQFF
TRBV7-2	NA	TRBJ1-1	NA	TGTGCCAGCAGCTTTGGACTCAGGAACACTGAAGCTTTCTTT	CASSFGLRNTEAFF
TRBV6-5	many	TRBJ1-2	TRBD1	TGTGCCAGCAGTTACGCGGGACAGGGTTATGGCTACACCTTC	CASSYAGQGYGYTF
TRBV5-6	many	TRBJ2-7	NA	TGTGCCAGCAGCTTGGCGGGGGCACGGTCCTACGAGCAGTACTTC	CASSLAGARSYEQYF
TRBV4-1	NA	TRBJ2-7	NA	TGCGCCAGCAGCCCCCGGGACTTTCACAATGAGCAGTACTTC	CASSPRDFHNEQYF
TRBV5-1	NA	TRBJ2-3	NA	TGCGCCAGCAGCTTGGCCGTGGGGGCTTCAGATACGCAGTATTTT	CASSLAVGASDTQYF
TRBV19	NA	TRBJ2-1	NA	TGTGCCAGTAGTGGCAGGGCGCCCTTCTACAATGAGCAGTTCTTC	CASSGRAPFYNEQFF
TRBV12-3/TRBV12-4	NA	TRBJ1-6	NA	TGTGCCAGCAGTTTTGCGGGCTCCTATAATTCACCCCTCCACTTT	CASSFAGSYNSPLHF
TRBV29-1	NA	TRBJ2-1	NA	TGCAGCGTTGAAAAACCCCTCAGGTACAATGAGCAGTTCTTC	CSVEKPLRYNEQFF
TRBV5-1	few	TRBJ2-7	NA	TGCGCCAGCAGGCAGAGTCCCAACTACGAGCAGTACTTC	CASRQSPNYEQYF
TRBV5-1	many	TRBJ1-5	NA	TGCGCCAGCAGCCAGATCCCCGGGCAGCCCCAGCATTTT	CASSQIPGQPQHF
TRBV27	NA	TRBJ1-5	NA	TGTGCCAGCAGACAAGGGGGAAACAATCAGCCCCAGCATTTT	CASRQGGNNQPQHF
TRBV9	NA	TRBJ2-3	NA	TGTGCCAGCAGCGTGGACCTGGGCAGGGGGCAGTATTTT	CASSVDLGRGQYF
TRBV12-3/TRBV12-4	NA	TRBJ1-2	TRBD1	TGTGCCAGCAGTGACGACAGGGACCATGGCTACACCTTC	CASSDDRDHGYTF
TRBV20-1	NA	TRBJ2-3	TRBD2	TGCAGTGCTAGGACTAGCGGGAGGTCTAGCACAGATACGCAGTATTTT	CSARTSGRSSTDTQYF
TRBV27	NA	TRBJ1-6	NA	TGTGCCAGCGCGACCACGGGGGGCTATTCACCCCCCCACTTT	CASATTGGYSPPHF
TRBV20-1	few	TRBJ1-6	NA	TGCAGTGCAAGAAGGACGGCGGCGAGGGATTCACCCCCCCACTTT	CSARRTAARDSPPHF
TRBV25-1	many	TRBJ1-5	NA	TGTGCCAGCAGTGAATTAAGGTTTCAGCCCCAGCATTTT	CASSELRFQPQHF
TRBV27	few	TRBJ1-6	NA	TGTGCCAGCAGTTTATGGGACGATAATTCACCCCTCCACTTT	CASSLWDDNSPLHF
TRBV7-3	NA	TRBJ2-1	TRBD2	TGTGCCAGCAGCTTAGTTGCGGGGGGCCCCCAGGAGCAGTTCTTC	CASSLVAGGPQEQFF
TRBV3-1	NA	TRBJ1-1	NA	TGTGCCAGCAGCCAAGTAGGGGGGAACACTGAAGCTTTCTTT	CASSQVGGNTEAFF
TRBV7-2	few	TRBJ1-5	NA	TGTGCCAGCAGCCAAGAGTCGGGGCCCAATCAGCCCCAGCATTTT	CASSQESGPNQPQHF
TRBV5-1	NA	TRBJ2-2	NA	TGCGCCAGCAGCTTGGTCGTGGCTCCGAACACCGGGGAGCTGTTTTTT	CASSLVVAPNTGELFF
TRBV4-1	NA	TRBJ2-3	NA	TGCGCCAGCAGCACAAACGGGGGCCCCACAGATACGCAGTATTTT	CASSTNGGPTDTQYF
TRBV14	NA	TRBJ2-1	NA	TGTGCCAGCAGCCAAATTCGGGGCGGCTCCTACAATGTGCAGTTCTTC	CASSQIRGGSYNVQFF
TRBV5-1	NA	TRBJ1-1	NA	TGCGCCAGCAGCTTGGCCGGAGGACACCCGAACACTGAAGCTTTCTTT	CASSLAGGHPNTEAFF
TRBV18	NA	TRBJ1-1	NA	TGTGCCAGCTCACCACCTGCCGGGGAGAACACTGAAGCTTTCTTT	CASSPPAGENTEAFF
TRBV2	many	TRBJ1-6	NA	TGTGCCAGCAGTGAAGCCCAGCGTAATTCACCCCTCCACTTT	CASSEAQRNSPLHF
TRBV6-2/TRBV6-3	many	TRBJ1-2	NA	TGTGCCAGCAGTACGAACAGGGACAACTATGGCTACACCTTC	CASSTNRDNYGYTF
TRBV12-3/TRBV12-4	few	TRBJ1-5	NA	TGTGCCAGCAGTATACCCGAGACGGGTTACGGTCAGCCCCAGCATTTT	CASSIPETGYGQPQHF
TRBV2	NA	TRBJ1-1	TRBD1	TGTGCCAGCAGGGGACAGCGGGAGACTGAAGCTTTCTTT	CASRGQRETEAFF
TRBV9	NA	TRBJ2-2	NA	TGTGCCAGCAGCGTCGCGACAGCATCCTCCGGGGAGCTGTTTTTT	CASSVATASSGELFF
TRBV5-1	NA	TRBJ1-3	TRBD1	TGCGCCAGCAGGACAGGGAACACTGGAAACACCATATATTTT	CASRTGNTGNTIYF
TRBV7-9	NA	TRBJ2-7	NA	TGTGCCAGCAGCGACCAATCCTTCAGGGGCCTCTACGAGCAGTACTTC	CASSDQSFRGLYEQYF